The source of this T cell receptor beta chain is a study of T cells in Graves' hyperthyroidism and ophthalmopathy. General observations from the study: The authors' 13 V-J model separated ophthalmopathy from stable hyperthyroidism. Appearing also in blood were most of the thyroid clonotypes expanded above 0.001.

Regions amplified from RNA transcripts were the TCR beta CDR3 regions. During a first-round RT-PCR of the TCR CDR3, the HTBI primer set was used. TCRdb reprocessed the multiplex PCR reads with MiXCR, giving one entry per CDR3 protein. The sample yields about 640,000 distinct CDR3 sequences, 45% seen once. The CDR3 spans 11 residues. The germline V and J ends were trimmed by 8 bases and 9 bases, with 8 bases remaining between them. CDR1 is MGHDK and CDR2 is SYGVNS in the germline V gene. This clonotype occurred many times. Its target is unknown. The TCR comes from an adult man with Graves' disease, either hyperthyroidism or ophthalmopathy (not recorded which). The chain is built from TRBV25-1 and TRBJ1-6; D gene uncertain. Material: peripheral blood or thyroid tissue (not recorded which). CDR3 bases: TGTGCCAGCGGGCGCGGTTCACCCCTCCACTTT. It translates to CASGRGSPLHF.